These 21 T cell receptor beta chains came from one sample sequenced in a study of T cell responses to AZD1222 COVID-19 vaccine (dated by TCRdb to the early 2020s). Library generation was performed with the immunoSEQ multiplex PCR assay. The source is immuneACCESS, and TCRdb retained only in-frame sequences with V and J called. Part of the clones is not carried over; for the studies checked, unresolved V genes explain less than half of this, and the remainder is unexplained. A total of about 76,000 clones appear in this sample, around nine tenths of them only once. The ten largest clones add up to 11% of the sample. The time point label on this specimen signifies: baseline before first vaccination. Here the sequenced sample was peripheral blood, taken on day 0 of AZD1222 vaccination. The receptors originated from an adult in good health.

The chain couples TRBV19 to TRBJ2-6, with D uncertain. This CDR3 spans 14 amino acids. Trimming took off 5 bases at V and 0 bases at J, with 5 bases between the two ends. Germline-derived CDR1 and CDR2 are LNHDA and SQIVND (reference sequence). Written as DNA, the CDR3 is TGTGCCAGTAGTCTCAGCTCTGGGGCCAACGTCCTGACTTTC. Its protein product is CASSLSSGANVLTF.

This chain connects TRBV29-1 to TRBJ1-1; perhaps TRBD1 as D (6 bases). Germline CDR1 reads SQVTM; CDR2 reads ANQGSEA. Trimming removed 4 bases from V and 6 bases from J, with 15 bases in between. The CDR3 is 13 residues long. In DNA form, the CDR3 reads TGCAGCGTTGCCCCTTACAGGGTTGCTGAAGCTTTCTTT. Its translation: CSVAPYRVAEAFF.

This rearrangement joins TRBV7-9 to TRBJ1-5; D is uncertain. The CDR3 loop spans 15 amino acids. V was shortened by 5 bases and J by 0 bases, with 11 bases between the two germline ends. CDR1 is SEHNR and CDR2 is FQNEAQ in the germline V gene (reference sequence). The CDR3 loop reads CASSQLGDSNQPQHF. The CDR3 DNA reads TGTGCCAGCAGCCAACTTGGGGATAGCAATCAGCCCCAGCATTTT.

V usage is TRBV5-1 and J usage is TRBJ1-4; D is uncertain. Trimming took 0 bases from V and 7 from J, leaving 10 bases between them. The CDR3 sequence is 14 residues long. Per the germline V gene, CDR1 is SGHRS and CDR2 is YFSETQ. CDR3 sequence: CASSLAWSGEKLFF. CDR3 nucleotides: TGCGCCAGCAGCTTGGCCTGGTCGGGTGAAAAACTGTTTTTT.

The CDR3 bases are TGTGCCAGCGGGAGGAGGGCCGGGGAGCTGTTTTTT. Translated: CASGRRAGELFF. The chain has TRBV7-9 and TRBJ2-2, with D tentatively TRBD2 (6 bases). Germline CDR1 and CDR2: SEHNR and FQNEAQ (reference sequence). CDR3 length equals 12 residues. Between the trimmed V and J ends, which lost 8 bases and 6 bases, there was a span of 10 bases.

The chain recombines TRBV6-7 with TRBJ1-5; no clear D. TRBV6-7 is an ORF, with its function uncertain. The ends were cut back, 0 bases at V and 3 bases at J, with 12 bases in the middle. The CDR3 is 16 residues long. CDR3 DNA: TGTGCCAGCAGTTACTCGACCACACCGCTCAATCAGCCCCAGCATTTT. Translation: CASSYSTTPLNQPQHF.

The chain joins TRBV6-1 to TRBJ2-5; D is unresolved. Germline values: CDR1 MNHNS, CDR2 SASEGT. Trimming removed 1 base at V and 3 bases at J, with 9 bases between. The CDR3 spans 14 residues. This chain's CDR3 is CASSEGLWEETQYF. CDR3 coding DNA: TGTGCCAGCAGTGAAGGGCTTTGGGAAGAGACCCAGTACTTC.

The chain joins TRBV6-5 to TRBJ2-2, with 8 bases identical to TRBD2. V lost 7 bases, J lost 7 bases, and 8 bases stayed unmatched. The length of the CDR3 is 14 residues. The germline CDR1 and CDR2 sequences are MNHEY and SVGAGI. The CDR3 coding sequence is TGTGCCAGCACTCCGGGGGGGCCGGTCGGGGAGCTGTTTTTT. The encoded protein is CASTPGGPVGELFF.

This chain joins TRBV7-3 and TRBJ2-2; tentative D call: TRBD2 (6 bases). Germline V lookup: CDR1 SGHTA, CDR2 FQGTGA. This CDR3 comprises 16 residues. The V gene lost 2 bases and the J gene lost 0 bases, with 10 bases spanning the gap. For the CDR3, the DNA is TGTGCCAGCAGCTTAGCGGGGCCTCCGAACACCGGGGAGCTGTTTTTT. Its protein product is CASSLAGPPNTGELFF.

This clone was counted between two and nine times. The chain employs TRBV19 and TRBJ2-2; the D is unclear. V was clipped by 5 bases and J by 6 bases, with 10 bases between them. The CDR3 consists of 13 residues. Germline-derived CDR1 and CDR2 are LNHDA and SQIVND (reference sequence). The DNA of the CDR3 is TGTGCCAGTAGTTTGGGGTCCGCCGGGGAGCTGTTTTTT. The encoded protein is CASSLGSAGELFF.

The rearrangement uses TRBV2 and TRBJ2-7; D uncertain. The V end lost 6 bases, the J end lost 0 bases, and 6 bases lay between the germline ends. The length of the CDR3 is 12 residues. The V gene's germline CDR1 is SNHLY and CDR2 FYNNEI. The DNA of the CDR3 is TGTGCCAGCAGCCCTAGCTCCTACGAGCAGTACGTC. The encoded protein is CASSPSSYEQYV.

Sample share makes this clone medium-sized. The chain uses TRBV27 and TRBJ2-7, with 9 bases that match TRBD2. The CDR3 has 15 amino acids. J gave up 4 bases and V 2 bases, and 6 bases lay outside the gene matches. Germline V gene sequence: CDR1 MNHEY, CDR2 SMNVEV (reference sequence). CDR3 loop: CASSLASGRMYEQYF. CDR3 DNA sequence: TGTGCCAGCAGTTTAGCCAGCGGGAGGATGTACGAGCAGTACTTC.

The gene calls are TRBV29-1 and TRBJ2-7; 7 bases are shared with TRBD2. The CDR3 runs to 13 residues. Germline-derived CDR1 and CDR2 are SQVTM and ANQGSEA. After removal of 5 bases from V and 0 bases from J, the junction contained 4 bases not matched to a gene. CDR3 DNA sequence: TGCAGCGTTATGGGGGGGGGCTCCTACGAGCAGTACTTC. Residues: CSVMGGGSYEQYF.

The chain recombines TRBV12-1 with TRBJ1-5; TRBD1, the D gene given by the table, was not confirmed from the DNA. TRBV12-1 is given as a pseudogene. The CDR3 spans 15 residues. For the CDR3, the DNA is TGTGCCAGCAGCTTCGCCCCAGGTGAGAATCAGCCCCAGCATTTT. Translating gives CASSFAPGENQPQHF.

The chain recombines TRBV15 with TRBJ1-5, with D possibly being TRBD1 (6 bases). The CDR3 has 16 residues. V was clipped by 0 bases and J by 8 bases, with 17 bases between them. Germline lookup yields CDR1 LNHNV and CDR2 YYDKDF (reference sequence). CDR3 bases: TGTGCCACCAGCAGAGATCGTATGACAGGAGGTGAGCCCCAGCATTTT. Residues: CATSRDRMTGGEPQHF.

This clone was found a few times. The chain employs TRBV3-1 (or the pseudogene TRBV3-2) and TRBJ1-3; D unclear. The V end was cut by 0 bases, the J end by 0 bases, with 15 bases between. This CDR3 spans 18 amino acids. Germline-derived CDR1 and CDR2 are LGHDT and YNNKEL (reference sequence). This CDR3 reads CASSQDRRPKISGNTIYF. The CDR3 DNA is TGTGCCAGCAGCCAAGATCGACGTCCGAAGATCTCTGGAAACACCATATATTTT.

J is TRBJ1-6 and V is TRBV6-5; TRBD1 aligns across 7 bases. J was trimmed by 10 bases and V by 11 bases; bases with no gene match: 14. CDR1 and CDR2 from the germline V gene are MNHEY and SVGAGI. The CDR3 sequence is 14 residues long. DNA of the CDR3: TGTGCCTCACGGGGGGAGGGGGCTGGGTCACCCCTCCACTTT. As protein: CASRGEGAGSPLHF.

This clone has a handful of counts. V and J are TRBV24-1 and TRBJ2-1; 11 bases map to TRBD2. The CDR3 is 15 amino acids. The ends lost 5 bases at V and 8 bases at J; junction bases unmatched: 7. Germline V lookup: CDR1 KGHDR, CDR2 SFDVKD. CDR3 nucleotides: TGTGCCACCAGTGTGGGTCTAGCGGGAGGCTATGAGCAGTTCTTC. Its protein is CATSVGLAGGYEQFF.

This clone was recorded only once. The V and J genes are TRBV14 and TRBJ2-2; possible D gene TRBD2, 5 bases. V was pared by 0 bases and J by 3 bases, with 8 bases between. This CDR3 has 15 residues. Germline V lookup: CDR1 SGHDN, CDR2 FVKESK. CDR3 sequence (DNA): TGTGCCAGCAGCCAAGATCCGGGGTACACCGGGGAGCTGTTTTTT. The encoded protein is CASSQDPGYTGELFF.

CDR3: CASSDPLQELTNEKLFF. CDR3 DNA sequence: TGTGCCAGCAGTGACCCCTTACAGGAACTCACTAATGAAAAACTGTTTTTT. The chain has TRBV6-4 and TRBJ1-4, with D perhaps matching TRBD1 (5 bases). Germline CDR1 is MRHNA and CDR2 is SNTAGT. The CDR3 runs 17 residues. The V end lost 2 bases, the J end lost 2 bases, and 15 bases lay between the germline ends.

The genes are TRBV5-5 and TRBJ2-4, with 16 bases matching TRBD2. The CDR3 totals 17 residues. Germline V CDR1 and CDR2: SGHKS, YYEKEE (reference sequence). Unmatched junction bases numbered 6, after V lost 4 bases and J lost 5 bases. The CDR3, as DNA: TGTGCCAGCAGCCTGGGACTAGCGGGAGGGCCCGAAAACATTCAGTACTTC. Its translation: CASSLGLAGGPENIQYF.